This T cell receptor beta chain emerged from a study of shared clonotypes between healthy human individuals. On the study more broadly: In total, the donors were a couple of women and three men aged 18 to 49. Study-level points and caveats: Among donors, sharing of clonotypes was expected to be affected by sequencing depth. Blood alone was sampled, and tissue repertoires likely differ.

About this clone itself: Its specificity is not known.

The protocol was immunoSEQ multiplex PCR, while the TCRdb copy is restricted to in-frame clones and leaves out a portion. The sample yields some 490,000 clones, around 73% seen once. The TCR was taken from a woman in her forties in good health. Some clones in this sample may be carry-over from other donors' samples. What was sequenced was PBMCs.

CDR3 nucleotides: TGTGCCAGCACAGGGGGGGGCGGCCATCAGCCCCAGCATTTT. This encodes CASTGGGGHQPQHF. The V and J genes are TRBV19 and TRBJ1-5; TRBD1 aligns across 8 bases. The V segment lost 9 bases and the J segment 5 bases; nucleotides outside the gene matches: 9. The germline gives CDR1 LNHDA, CDR2 SQIVND (reference sequence). The CDR3 loop spans 14 amino acids.